A single sample is the source of the 26 T cell receptor beta chains below, sequenced in a study of shared clonotypes between healthy human individuals (TCRdb year 2020). CD8 naive samples were CD45RO-negative cells positively selected for CCR7, giving a CD45RA+CCR7+ population that excluded TemRA cells. The library was made by the immunoSEQ multiplex PCR assay. This immuneACCESS table, as held by TCRdb, lists in-frame sequences with V and J called but not all clones. Of the missing ones, under half trace to an unresolved V gene in checked studies; the others have no known cause. The sample includes around 1,900,000 clones, with about 93% observed a single time. The top ten clonotypes cover about 1.7% of the sample. Sequencing input: naive CD8+ T cells from PBMCs. This specimen's cell subset or site label, interpreted: CD45RA+CCR7+. The source is a man in his late teens or twenties in good health. Some clones in this sample may be carry-over from other donors' samples.

This clone appeared a few times. The CDR3 is CASSAGQDNTGELFF. The DNA of the CDR3 is TGTGCCAGCAGCGCGGGACAGGACAACACCGGGGAGCTGTTTTTT. The chain joins TRBV5-6 to TRBJ2-2, with 8 bases aligning to TRBD1. Trimming removed 4 bases from V and 2 bases from J; junction bases left unmatched: 4. The CDR3 consists of 15 residues. Germline V gives CDR1 SGHDT, CDR2 YYEEEE.

For this clone: Other DNA variants within this sample encode the same CDR3. The gene calls are TRBV15 and TRBJ2-7; 8 bases are shared with TRBD2. CDR1 LNHNV and CDR2 YYDKDF come from the germline V gene (reference sequence). The CDR3 runs to 13 residues. V shed 5 bases, J shed 3 bases, and the junction held 3 bases outside the gene matches. This CDR3 is CATSYGTSYEQYF. CDR3 in DNA: TGTGCCACCAGCTACGGGACTAGCTACGAGCAGTACTTC.

The chain uses TRBV7-8 and TRBJ2-1, with 11 bases that match TRBD2. The V gene's germline CDR1 is SGHVS and CDR2 FQNEAQ. V lost 5 bases and J lost 5; bases outside the gene matches: 2. The CDR3 is made up of 14 amino acids. CDR3 DNA: TGTGCCAGCAGCGTACTAGCGGGAGACAATGAGCAGTTCTTC. It specifies CASSVLAGDNEQFF.

The count of this clone is one. The genes are TRBV6-6 and TRBJ2-2; D gene uncertain. From germline, CDR1 is MNHNY and CDR2 SVGAGI (reference sequence). The CDR3 extends over 12 amino acids. V was clipped by 2 bases and J by 5 bases, with 3 bases between them. The CDR3 loop is CASSYPTGELFF. In DNA, the CDR3 is TGTGCCAGCAGTTACCCAACCGGGGAGCTGTTTTTT.

J is TRBJ2-3 and V is TRBV19; D is perhaps TRBD2 (7 bases). Trimming pared 6 bases from V and 3 bases from J, leaving 10 bases between. Germline CDR1 and CDR2: LNHDA and SQIVND (reference sequence). The CDR3 has 13 amino acids. The CDR3 DNA reads as TGTGCCAGTAGGGAGGGGGGGACAGATACGCAGTATTTT. This translates into CASREGGTDTQYF.

DNA of the CDR3: TGTGCCAGTAGTCCTAACAGGGGCGAGGGCACTGAAGCTTTCTTT. It codes for CASSPNRGEGTEAFF. V and J are TRBV19 and TRBJ1-1; TRBD1 aligns across 7 bases. From germline, CDR1 is LNHDA and CDR2 SQIVND (reference sequence). Losses at the gene ends were 5 bases for V and 4 bases for J; bases not matched to a gene: 10. This CDR3 region has 15 residues. The entire variable domain, with the rest obtained from reference TRBV19 and TRBJ1-1, is as follows: DGGITQSPKYLFRKEGQNVTLSCEQNLNHDAMYWYRQDPGQGLRLIYYSQIVNDFQKGDIAEGYSVSREKKESFPLTVTSAQKNPTAFYLCASSPNRGEGTEAFFGQGTRLTVV.

The chain has TRBV9 and TRBJ2-1, with TRBD2 as a possible D gene (6 bases). Trimming pared 4 bases from V and 0 bases from J, leaving 11 bases between. The germline V gene has CDR1 SGDLS and CDR2 YYNGEE. This CDR3 contains 15 residues. The CDR3 region is CASSPLAYSYNEQFF. The DNA of the CDR3 is TGTGCCAGCAGCCCTCTAGCGTACTCCTACAATGAGCAGTTCTTC.

CDR3 loop: CATTDRGHEQYF. The CDR3 coding sequence is TGTGCCACCACAGACAGGGGCCACGAGCAGTACTTC. V usage is TRBV2 and J usage is TRBJ2-7; 8 bases line up with TRBD1. Germline V lookup: CDR1 SNHLY, CDR2 FYNNEI. CDR3 length: 12 residues. J was trimmed by 5 bases and V by 10 bases; bases with no gene match: 7. Based on the CDR3 plus reference TRBV2 and TRBJ2-7, the full variable domain is EPEVTQTPSHQVTQMGQEVILRCVPISNHLYFYWYRQILGQKVEFLVSFYNNEISEKSEIFDDQFSVERPDGSNFTLKIRSTKLEDSAMYFCATTDRGHEQYFGPGTRLTVT.

This chain's CDR3 is CASSFSGLFF. As DNA, the CDR3 is TGTGCCAGCAGCTTTAGCGGGCTGTTCTTC. This chain links TRBV7-9 with TRBJ2-1; 7 bases line up with TRBD2. Germline lookup yields CDR1 SEHNR and CDR2 FQNEAQ (reference sequence). The CDR3 covers 10 residues. Losses at the gene ends were 3 bases for V and 15 bases for J; bases not matched to a gene: 2.

The rearrangement links TRBV27 to TRBJ2-1, with no clear D. Germline V gives CDR1 MNHEY, CDR2 SMNVEV (reference sequence). Between the trimmed V and J ends, which lost 0 bases and 5 bases, there was a span of 5 bases. The CDR3 is 13 residues long. CDR3 sequence reads: CASSLSVDNEQFF. CDR3 sequence (DNA): TGTGCCAGCAGTTTATCCGTAGACAATGAGCAGTTCTTC.

The V call is TRBV9, the J call TRBJ2-5, with unresolved D. V was cut by 3 bases and J by 5 bases, with 11 bases left in between. Germline CDR1 reads SGDLS; CDR2 reads YYNGEE. This CDR3 has 13 residues. The CDR3 nucleotides are TGTGCCAGCAGCGGGGGTTGGCGTGAGACCCAGTACTTC. It yields the protein CASSGGWRETQYF.

The gene calls are TRBV9 and TRBJ2-1; 8 bases line up with TRBD2. Per the germline V gene, CDR1 is SGDLS and CDR2 is YYNGEE. Trimming removed 3 bases from V and 7 bases from J; junction bases left unmatched: 9. The length of the CDR3 is 15 residues. The CDR3 DNA reads TGTGCCAGCAGCGGAGGACGGGAGGGCTGGAATGAGCAGTTCTTC. Translating gives CASSGGREGWNEQFF.

This chain connects TRBV29-1 to TRBJ1-2; D perhaps matches TRBD1 (6 bases). The CDR3 runs 12 residues. Germline V gene data show CDR1 as SQVTM and CDR2 as ANQGSEA. The CDR3 protein is CSGGQELYGYTF. The CDR3 coding sequence is TGCAGTGGGGGGCAGGAACTCTATGGCTACACCTTC. The full variable domain, in which reference TRBV29-1 and TRBJ1-2 provide the parts outside the CDR3, is SAVISQKPSRDICQRGTSLTIQCQVDSQVTMMFWYRQQPGQSLTLIATANQGSEATYESGFVIDKFPISRPNLTFSTLTVSNMSPEDSSIYLCSGGQELYGYTFGSGTRLTVV.

J is TRBJ1-4 and V is TRBV5-8, with 8 bases aligning to TRBD1. The CDR3 has 15 amino acids. After removal of 2 bases from V and 4 bases from J, the junction contained 4 bases not matched to a gene. Germline V CDR1 and CDR2: SGHTS, YDEGEE. This chain's CDR3 is CASSFRTGINEKLFF. DNA for the CDR3: TGTGCCAGCAGCTTCCGGACAGGGATTAATGAAAAACTGTTTTTT.

Only one count was recorded for this clone. The chain employs TRBV30 and TRBJ1-5; 10 nucleotides align to TRBD1. This CDR3 has 15 residues. With 2 bases clipped from V and 2 bases from J, the junction kept 3 bases outside the gene matches. CDR1 and CDR2 from the germline V gene are GTSNPN and SVGIG (reference sequence). For the CDR3, the DNA is TGTGCCTGGAGTTGGGGGACAGGGGGCAATCAGCCCCAGCATTTT. It is translated as CAWSWGTGGNQPQHF.

This chain joins TRBV11-2 and TRBJ1-3, with D possibly matching TRBD1 (6 bases). This CDR3 comprises 15 residues. The germline V gene has CDR1 SGHAT and CDR2 FQNNGV. Trimming cost V 5 bases and J 1 base, with 12 bases left between them. This chain's CDR3 is CASSNRRGSGNTIYF. The CDR3 nucleotides read TGTGCCAGCAGCAACCGGAGGGGGTCTGGAAACACCATATATTTT.

The count of this clone is one. At one end the junction does not follow the germline gene, possibly because of a read error. DNA of the CDR3: TGTGCCAGCAGCTTAGCCCCGGGACAGGGGGAATTTGACTTC. Protein product: CASSLAPGQGEFDF. This chain links TRBV13 with TRBJ1-2; 11 nucleotides agree with TRBD1. Germline V gene sequence: CDR1 PRHDT, CDR2 FYEKMQ (reference sequence). The CDR3 loop spans 14 amino acids.

J is TRBJ2-1 and V is TRBV10-3, with D possibly being TRBD2 (7 bases). V was trimmed by 3 bases and J by 5 bases, leaving 14 bases between them. The CDR3 has 15 amino acids. Looked up from germline, CDR1 is ENHRY and CDR2 is SYGVKD. The DNA of the CDR3 is TGTGCCATCAGTGAATGGGGGGGCAACAACAATGAGCAGTTCTTC. It encodes CAISEWGGNNNEQFF.

The chain uses TRBV27 and TRBJ2-3; D gene ambiguous. Looked up from germline, CDR1 is MNHEY and CDR2 is SMNVEV (reference sequence). Trimming took off 3 bases at V and 3 bases at J, with 19 bases between the two ends. The CDR3 loop spans 17 amino acids. Here the CDR3 reads CASSFSLGTSVTDTQYF. In DNA form, the CDR3 reads TGTGCCAGCAGTTTTTCCCTCGGCACGTCGGTTACAGATACGCAGTATTTT.

This chain uses TRBV9 with TRBJ2-4; tentative D call: TRBD2 (6 bases). Per the germline V gene, CDR1 is SGDLS and CDR2 is YYNGEE. This CDR3 is built from 14 residues. V was cut by 3 bases and J by 7 bases, with 14 bases left in between. For the CDR3, the DNA is TGTGCCAGCAGCGGGGACTCGGCTATGAACATTCAGTACTTC. Amino acid sequence: CASSGDSAMNIQYF.

The V and J genes are TRBV25-1 and TRBJ2-5; tentative D call: TRBD1 (5 bases). This CDR3 is 14 amino acids long. V lost 1 base to trimming and J lost 2 bases, with 8 bases between them. The germline gives CDR1 MGHDK, CDR2 SYGVNS. CDR3: CASSESTGQETQYF. As DNA, the CDR3 is TGTGCCAGCAGTGAATCCACAGGACAAGAGACCCAGTACTTC.

The chain recombines TRBV27 with TRBJ1-1; maybe TRBD1 (6 bases). Germline V gene lookup returns CDR1 MNHEY and CDR2 SMNVEV (reference sequence). CDR3 size: 14 residues. Trimming took 2 bases from V and 5 from J, leaving 12 bases between them. The CDR3 reads CASSLTGLGTEAFF. The CDR3 region has the DNA TGTGCCAGCAGTTTAACAGGGTTGGGGACTGAAGCTTTCTTT.

V usage is TRBV7-9 and J usage is TRBJ1-2; D not resolved. Germline V gene data show CDR1 as SEHNR and CDR2 as FQNEAQ (reference sequence). The CDR3 is made up of 15 amino acids. Trimming removed 1 base at V and 0 bases at J, with 9 bases between. CDR3 residues: CASSLDNFPNYGYTF. The CDR3 region has the DNA TGTGCCAGCAGCTTAGATAATTTCCCTAACTATGGCTACACCTTC.

V is TRBV9 and J is TRBJ2-3; unclear D gene. Germline V lookup: CDR1 SGDLS, CDR2 YYNGEE. This CDR3 comprises 14 residues. The germline V and J ends were trimmed by 2 bases and 1 base, with 8 bases remaining between them. Written as DNA, the CDR3 is TGTGCCAGCAGCGTCTTATCGGGCACAGATACGCAGTATTTT. Translated: CASSVLSGTDTQYF.

V and J are TRBV27 and TRBJ2-7; D is uncertain. The germline V and J ends were trimmed by 5 bases and 0 bases, with 11 bases remaining between them. This CDR3 comprises 14 residues. Germline values: CDR1 MNHEY, CDR2 SMNVEV (reference sequence). CDR3 nucleotide sequence: TGTGCCAGCAGTGTGCGGCACAGCTCCTACGAGCAGTACTTC. This sequence encodes CASSVRHSSYEQYF.

This chain links TRBV6-5 with TRBJ2-1; 9 bases line up with TRBD2. With 6 bases clipped from V and 6 bases from J, the junction kept 3 bases outside the gene matches. The CDR3 is made up of 13 amino acids. Germline CDR1 MNHEY, CDR2 SVGAGI. The CDR3 is CASSWGLANEQFF. CDR3 in DNA: TGTGCCAGCAGCTGGGGACTAGCCAATGAGCAGTTCTTC.